Below, 27 T cell receptor beta chains from the same sample are listed, as sequenced in a study of T cells after posttransplantation cyclophosphamide. The protocol was immunoSEQ multiplex PCR, while the TCRdb copy is restricted to in-frame clones and leaves out a portion. Recorded here are 23,000 or so clones, none singletons. The sequenced sample was PBMCs. These receptors were obtained from a woman aged 60-75 years in good health, CMV-negative, and a related stem cell transplant donor.

This clone was found many times. The chain couples TRBV2 to TRBJ1-2; D uncertain. The germline V gene encodes CDR1 SNHLY and CDR2 FYNNEI. V was trimmed by 5 bases and J by 3 bases, leaving 7 bases between them. The CDR3 is 12 residues long. This CDR3 reads CASSPVDYGYTF. In DNA, the CDR3 is TGTGCCAGCAGTCCGGTCGACTATGGCTACACCTTC.

The sample holds many counts of this clone. The chain combines TRBV6-5 with TRBJ1-2; the match to TRBD1 covers 8 bases. The germline V gene encodes CDR1 MNHEY and CDR2 SVGAGI. The CDR3 extends over 16 amino acids. V was pared by 0 bases and J by 5 bases, with 8 bases of the junction left unmatched. The CDR3 bases are TGTGCCAGCAGTTACTCAAAACTACAGGGGGATTATGGCTACACCTTC. Residues: CASSYSKLQGDYGYTF.

In this sample, this clone turned up many times. The genes are TRBV15 and TRBJ1-2; TRBD1 matches 10 bases. The CDR3 has 14 residues. Germline V gives CDR1 LNHNV, CDR2 YYDKDF (reference sequence). With V trimmed by 5 bases and J by 5 bases, 5 bases remained unmatched. The CDR3 sequence: CATSRGQGEYGYTF. CDR3 coding DNA: TGTGCCACCAGCCGAGGACAGGGGGAATATGGCTACACCTTC.

As DNA, the CDR3 is TGTGCCAGCAGCCACCGACACCCGAACACTGAAGCTTTCTTT. As protein: CASSHRHPNTEAFF. The chain recombines TRBV4-2 with TRBJ1-1; D is undetermined. Germline-derived CDR1 and CDR2 are LGHNA and YNFKEQ. The CDR3 has 14 residues. Between the trimmed V and J ends, which lost 3 bases and 1 base, there was a span of 9 bases.

In this sample, this clone turned up many times. The chain has TRBV6-5 and TRBJ1-4; D may be TRBD1 (5 bases). Trimming pared 7 bases from V and 7 bases from J, leaving 13 bases between. The CDR3 loop spans 13 amino acids. Germline values: CDR1 MNHEY, CDR2 SVGAGI. The DNA for the CDR3 is TGTGCCAGCAAATTCCAGGGCTCTGAAAAACTGTTTTTT. Its translation: CASKFQGSEKLFF.

V usage is TRBV6-1 and J usage is TRBJ2-2; possibly TRBD1 for D (5 bases). This CDR3 is built from 14 residues. Germline CDR1 is MNHNS and CDR2 is SASEGT. Trimming removed 2 bases at V and 4 bases at J, with 8 bases between. The CDR3 reads CASSELTVTGELFF. In DNA, the CDR3 is TGTGCCAGCAGTGAACTGACAGTCACCGGGGAGCTGTTTTTT.

This clone was recorded many times. This chain joins TRBV2 and TRBJ1-2; D not certain. V gave up 4 bases and J gave up 6 bases, with 15 bases separating them. Germline CDR1 SNHLY, CDR2 FYNNEI. CDR3 length: 14 residues. CDR3 amino acids: CASSVRIGSDGYTF. The CDR3 nucleotides are TGTGCCAGCAGTGTTAGAATCGGGTCAGATGGCTACACCTTC. Variable domain in full (rest from reference TRBV2 and TRBJ1-2): EPEVTQTPSHQVTQMGQEVILRCVPISNHLYFYWYRQILGQKVEFLVSFYNNEISEKSEIFDDQFSVERPDGSNFTLKIRSTKLEDSAMYFCASSVRIGSDGYTFGSGTRLTVV.

Many counts were recorded for this clone. The chain uses TRBV7-9 and TRBJ1-3; D not resolved. Germline lookup yields CDR1 SEHNR and CDR2 FQNEAQ (reference sequence). Trimming took off 1 base at V and 0 bases at J, with 10 bases between the two ends. The CDR3 is 16 residues long. In DNA, the CDR3 is TGTGCCAGCAGCTTAGATAGCCCAGCCTCTGGAAACACCATATATTTT. Its translation is CASSLDSPASGNTIYF.

This clone came up many times. This chain joins TRBV27 and TRBJ1-5, with 9 bases fitting TRBD1. Looked up from germline, CDR1 is MNHEY and CDR2 is SMNVEV (reference sequence). The CDR3 consists of 14 residues. Trimming took 5 bases from V and 6 from J; bases not matched to a gene: 5. CDR3 sequence reads: CASSIDRGGQPQHF. The CDR3 nucleotides are TGTGCCAGCAGTATCGACAGGGGGGGTCAGCCCCAGCATTTT.

This clone was counted at least ten times. This sequence joins TRBV7-2 and TRBJ2-1; a weak D match, TRBD2 (6 bases). The V gene's germline CDR1 is SGHTA and CDR2 FQGNSA. V lost 4 bases and J lost 4, with 14 bases in between. This CDR3 is built from 15 residues. The CDR3 spells CASSSDGGAYNEQFF. CDR3 in DNA: TGTGCCAGCAGCTCGGACGGAGGGGCTTACAATGAGCAGTTCTTC.

This clone was picked up many times. The CDR3 here is CAWSSGAITGELFF. As DNA, the CDR3 is TGTGCCTGGAGTTCAGGGGCCATCACCGGGGAGCTGTTTTTT. The genes are TRBV30 and TRBJ2-2, with D maybe TRBD1 (6 bases). Germline CDR1 and CDR2: GTSNPN and SVGIG (reference sequence). The CDR3 loop spans 14 amino acids. Trimming cost V 2 bases and J 4 bases, with 11 bases left between them.

This clone was seen more than once but under ten times. The V and J genes are TRBV30 and TRBJ2-4; tentative D call: TRBD2 (5 bases). With 1 base removed from V and 7 bases from J, the gap between germline ends came to 23 bases. The CDR3 loop spans 17 amino acids. Per germline, CDR1 GTSNPN and CDR2 SVGIG (reference sequence). The CDR3, as DNA: TGTGCCTGGAGTGCCCCAAGCGGACGAGGAGTTAGCAACATTCAGTACTTC. As protein: CAWSAPSGRGVSNIQYF.

This clone has a count of ten or more. V gene TRBV10-3 combines with J gene TRBJ2-1; D might be TRBD1 (5 bases). This CDR3 contains 15 residues. Trimming took 3 bases from V and 2 from J, leaving 11 bases between them. Germline CDR1 is ENHRY and CDR2 is SYGVKD. CDR3 DNA: TGTGCCATCAGTGATCGTCCAGGGCCCTACAATGAGCAGTTCTTC. It yields the protein CAISDRPGPYNEQFF.

The chain uses TRBV5-6 and TRBJ2-1, with 9 nucleotides matching TRBD2. The trim removed 4 bases at V and 8 bases at J, leaving 7 bases unmatched. Germline values: CDR1 SGHDT, CDR2 YYEEEE. The CDR3 has 14 amino acids. The CDR3: CASSGTSSHDEQFF. In nucleotides, the CDR3 is TGTGCCAGCAGCGGGACTAGCAGTCACGATGAGCAGTTCTTC. The whole variable domain, remainder taken from reference TRBV5-6 and TRBJ2-1, is DAGVTQSPTHLIKTRGQQVTLRCSPKSGHDTVSWYQQALGQGPQFIFQYYEEEERQRGNFPDRFSGHQFPNYSSELNVNALLLGDSALYLCASSGTSSHDEQFFGPGTRLTVL.

The chain carries TRBV4-2 and TRBJ2-7; 8 nucleotides align to TRBD1. Per germline, CDR1 LGHNA and CDR2 YNFKEQ. This CDR3 contains 15 residues. The junction had 9 bases not matched to a gene; V was cut back by 5 bases and J by 3 bases. In DNA form, the CDR3 reads TGTGCCAGCAGCTCCGGACAGGGAAACCGCTACGAGCAGTACTTC. It is translated as CASSSGQGNRYEQYF.

This clone was recorded at least ten times. The J gene is TRBJ2-3, the V gene TRBV5-1, with 8 bases identical to TRBD2. The CDR3 extends over 13 amino acids. Germline V CDR1 and CDR2: SGHRS, YFSETQ. J was trimmed by 5 bases and V by 6 bases; bases with no gene match: 5. The CDR3 nucleotides are TGCGCCAGCACGGGGGGGGGTGTAGATACGCAGTATTTT. It encodes CASTGGGVDTQYF. Combining the CDR3 with reference TRBV5-1 and TRBJ2-3 gives the whole variable domain KAGVTQTPRYLIKTRGQQVTLSCSPISGHRSVSWYQQTPGQGLQFLFEYFSETQRNKGNFPGRFSGRQFSNSRSEMNVSTLELGDSALYLCASTGGGVDTQYFGPGTRLTVL.

This clone appeared many times. CDR3 bases: TGTGCCAGTAGCCCGACAGGGGTAGGCGGGGAGCTGTTTTTT. Protein: CASSPTGVGGELFF. This chain uses TRBV19 with TRBJ2-2; TRBD1 aligns across 8 bases. V lost 6 bases and J lost 7; bases outside the gene matches: 7. The length of the CDR3 is 14 residues. Per the germline V gene, CDR1 is LNHDA and CDR2 is SQIVND (reference sequence).

This clone was seen at least ten times. The rearrangement joins TRBV5-6 to TRBJ1-1, with 7 bases identical to TRBD1. Per germline, CDR1 SGHDT and CDR2 YYEEEE. After removal of 0 bases from V and 1 base from J, the junction contained 3 bases not matched to a gene. There are 15 residues in the CDR3. The CDR3 here is CASSLVTGANTEAFF. Written as DNA, the CDR3 is TGTGCCAGCAGCTTGGTTACAGGGGCGAACACTGAAGCTTTCTTT. Full variable domain (missing parts from reference TRBV5-6 and TRBJ1-1): DAGVTQSPTHLIKTRGQQVTLRCSPKSGHDTVSWYQQALGQGPQFIFQYYEEEERQRGNFPDRFSGHQFPNYSSELNVNALLLGDSALYLCASSLVTGANTEAFFGQGTRLTVV.

This clone came up a few times. V gene TRBV27 combines with J gene TRBJ2-3, with a tentative D call TRBD2 (7 bases). Trimming took 5 bases from V and 2 from J, leaving 26 bases between them. This CDR3 is 19 amino acids long. From germline, CDR1 is MNHEY and CDR2 SMNVEV (reference sequence). CDR3 region: CASSPSVPSGEGNTDTQYF. DNA for the CDR3: TGTGCCAGCAGTCCTTCCGTACCTTCAGGGGAGGGTAACACAGATACGCAGTATTTT.

This clone turned up a few times. The chain is built from TRBV25-1 and TRBJ1-2; 9 bases are shared with TRBD1. The CDR3 length is 15 residues. The germline V gene encodes CDR1 MGHDK and CDR2 SYGVNS. V was pared by 2 bases and J by 1 base, with 2 bases of the junction left unmatched. Here the CDR3 DNA reads TGTGCCAGCAGTGAAGGGACAGGGCATAACTATGGCTACACCTTC. Translated, it gives CASSEGTGHNYGYTF.

The rearrangement joins TRBV9 to TRBJ1-2; the D gene is possibly TRBD1 (5 bases). V was cut by 2 bases and J by 8 bases, with 13 bases left in between. The CDR3 has 13 amino acids. Germline V gene lookup returns CDR1 SGDLS and CDR2 YYNGEE. The CDR3 here is CASSVRGWDGYTF. CDR3 coding DNA: TGTGCCAGCAGCGTCCGGGGGTGGGACGGCTACACCTTC.

The table lists this clone with many counts. The chain joins TRBV6-5 to TRBJ1-2; 9 bases are a match to TRBD1. The CDR3 covers 14 residues. V trimming: 6 bases; J trimming: 8 bases; junction bases outside the gene matches: 10. The germline V gene encodes CDR1 MNHEY and CDR2 SVGAGI. In DNA form, the CDR3 reads TGTGCCAGCAGATCCCGTACAGGGGGCTGGGGCTACACCTTC. Its translation: CASRSRTGGWGYTF.

This clone was seen repeatedly, ten times or more. This rearrangement joins TRBV29-1 to TRBJ2-7; 7 bases match TRBD1. CDR1 and CDR2 (germline): SQVTM, ANQGSEA. The CDR3 spans 14 residues. J was trimmed by 3 bases and V by 6 bases; bases with no gene match: 11. Here the CDR3 reads CSVTPGTVGYEQYF. The CDR3 DNA reads as TGCAGCGTCACCCCTGGGACAGTGGGCTACGAGCAGTACTTC.

This clone is labeled medium-sized. This chain joins TRBV5-5 and TRBJ2-7; 13 nucleotides agree with TRBD2. Germline V gives CDR1 SGHKS, CDR2 YYEKEE (reference sequence). The CDR3 runs 15 residues. V lost 2 bases to trimming and J lost 3 bases; unmatched junction nucleotides: 2. The CDR3 loop is CASSLGTSGIYEQYF. CDR3 nucleotide sequence: TGTGCCAGCAGCTTAGGGACTAGCGGGATCTACGAGCAGTACTTC.

This clone has ten or more counts. The genes are TRBV19 and TRBJ1-4; weak D call: TRBD1 (5 bases). Germline loops: CDR1 LNHDA, CDR2 SQIVND (reference sequence). V was cut by 0 bases and J by 4 bases, with 15 bases left in between. The CDR3 consists of 17 residues. The CDR3 spells CASSIDGGSRRNEKLFF. The CDR3 DNA reads TGTGCCAGTAGTATAGATGGGGGGTCGAGGCGTAATGAAAAACTGTTTTTT.

In this sample, this clone turned up many times. The chain carries TRBV6-4 and TRBJ2-1, with a weak D call TRBD2 (6 bases). This CDR3 comprises 14 residues. The germline CDR1 and CDR2 sequences are MRHNA and SNTAGT. V was cut by 2 bases and J by 6 bases, with 11 bases left in between. DNA of the CDR3: TGTGCCAGCAGTGACACGGACTATTCCAATGAGCAGTTCTTC. As protein: CASSDTDYSNEQFF.

There are many counts of this clone. The chain recombines TRBV20-1 with TRBJ2-5; D is uncertain. CDR1 DFQATT and CDR2 SNEGSKA come from the germline V gene (reference sequence). The CDR3 spans 10 residues. Trimming cost V 5 bases and J 4 bases, with 5 bases left between them. CDR3 bases: TGCAGTGCTGGCCCAGAGACCCAGTACTTC. It translates to CSAGPETQYF.